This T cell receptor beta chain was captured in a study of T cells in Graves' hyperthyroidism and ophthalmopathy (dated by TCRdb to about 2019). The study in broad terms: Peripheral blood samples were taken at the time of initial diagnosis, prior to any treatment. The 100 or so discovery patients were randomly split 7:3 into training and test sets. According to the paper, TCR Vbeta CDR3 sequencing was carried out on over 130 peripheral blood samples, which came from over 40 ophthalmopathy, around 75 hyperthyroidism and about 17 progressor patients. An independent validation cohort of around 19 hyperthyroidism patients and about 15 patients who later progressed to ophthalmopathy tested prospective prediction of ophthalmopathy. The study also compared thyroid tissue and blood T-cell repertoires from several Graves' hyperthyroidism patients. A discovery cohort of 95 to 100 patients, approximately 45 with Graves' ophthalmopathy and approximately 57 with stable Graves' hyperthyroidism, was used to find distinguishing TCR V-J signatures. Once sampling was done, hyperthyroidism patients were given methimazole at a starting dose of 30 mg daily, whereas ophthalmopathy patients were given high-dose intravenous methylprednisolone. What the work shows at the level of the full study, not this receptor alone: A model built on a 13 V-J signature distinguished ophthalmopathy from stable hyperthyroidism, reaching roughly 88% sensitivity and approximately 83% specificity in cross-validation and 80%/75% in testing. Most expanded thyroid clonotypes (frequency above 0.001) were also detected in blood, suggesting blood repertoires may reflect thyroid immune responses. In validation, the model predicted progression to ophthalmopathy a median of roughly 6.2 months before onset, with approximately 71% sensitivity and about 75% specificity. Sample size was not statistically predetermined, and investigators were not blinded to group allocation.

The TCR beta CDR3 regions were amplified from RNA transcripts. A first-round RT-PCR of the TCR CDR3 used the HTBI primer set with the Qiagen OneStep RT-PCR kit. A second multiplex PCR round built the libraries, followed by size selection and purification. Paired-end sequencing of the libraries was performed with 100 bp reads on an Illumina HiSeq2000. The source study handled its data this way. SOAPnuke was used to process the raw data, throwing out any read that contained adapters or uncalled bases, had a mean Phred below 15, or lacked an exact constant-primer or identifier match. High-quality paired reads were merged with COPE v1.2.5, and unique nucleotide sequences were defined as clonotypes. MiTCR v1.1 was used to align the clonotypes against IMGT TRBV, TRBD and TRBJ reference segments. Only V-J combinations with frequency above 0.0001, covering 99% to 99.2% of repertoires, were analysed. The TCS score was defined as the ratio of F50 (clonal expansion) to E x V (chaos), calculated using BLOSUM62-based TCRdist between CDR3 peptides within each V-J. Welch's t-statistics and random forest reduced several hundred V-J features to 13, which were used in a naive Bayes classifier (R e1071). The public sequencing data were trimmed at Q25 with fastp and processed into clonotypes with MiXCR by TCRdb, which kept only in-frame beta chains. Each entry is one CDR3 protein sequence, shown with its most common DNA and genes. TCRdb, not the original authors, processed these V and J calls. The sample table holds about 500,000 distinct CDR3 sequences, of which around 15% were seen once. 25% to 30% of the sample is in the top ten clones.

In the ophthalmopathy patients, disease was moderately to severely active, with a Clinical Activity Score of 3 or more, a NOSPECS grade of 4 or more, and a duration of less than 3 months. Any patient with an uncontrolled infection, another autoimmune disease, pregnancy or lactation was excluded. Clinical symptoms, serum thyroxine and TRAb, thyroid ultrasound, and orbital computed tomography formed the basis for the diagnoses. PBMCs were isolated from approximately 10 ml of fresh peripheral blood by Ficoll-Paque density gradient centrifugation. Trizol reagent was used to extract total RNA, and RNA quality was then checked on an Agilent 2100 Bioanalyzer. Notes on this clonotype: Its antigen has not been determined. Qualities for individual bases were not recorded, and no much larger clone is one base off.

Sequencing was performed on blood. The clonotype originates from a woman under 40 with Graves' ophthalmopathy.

The CDR3 here reads CASSDRDDQPQHF. The nucleotide sequence reads TGTGCCAGCAGTGACAGGGACGATCAGCCCCAGCATTTT. The sequence links TRBV6-2 or TRBV6-3 to TRBJ1-5, and 7 junctional nucleotides match TRBD1. The CDR3 runs 13 amino acids, cysteine and phenylalanine included. Here the CDR3 DNA is all that survives: 39 bases in frame from base 1. The germline V gene sets CDR1 to MNHEY and CDR2 to SVGEGT. V lost 5 bases and J lost 5 bases, and the count of bases not matched to a germline gene is 3.